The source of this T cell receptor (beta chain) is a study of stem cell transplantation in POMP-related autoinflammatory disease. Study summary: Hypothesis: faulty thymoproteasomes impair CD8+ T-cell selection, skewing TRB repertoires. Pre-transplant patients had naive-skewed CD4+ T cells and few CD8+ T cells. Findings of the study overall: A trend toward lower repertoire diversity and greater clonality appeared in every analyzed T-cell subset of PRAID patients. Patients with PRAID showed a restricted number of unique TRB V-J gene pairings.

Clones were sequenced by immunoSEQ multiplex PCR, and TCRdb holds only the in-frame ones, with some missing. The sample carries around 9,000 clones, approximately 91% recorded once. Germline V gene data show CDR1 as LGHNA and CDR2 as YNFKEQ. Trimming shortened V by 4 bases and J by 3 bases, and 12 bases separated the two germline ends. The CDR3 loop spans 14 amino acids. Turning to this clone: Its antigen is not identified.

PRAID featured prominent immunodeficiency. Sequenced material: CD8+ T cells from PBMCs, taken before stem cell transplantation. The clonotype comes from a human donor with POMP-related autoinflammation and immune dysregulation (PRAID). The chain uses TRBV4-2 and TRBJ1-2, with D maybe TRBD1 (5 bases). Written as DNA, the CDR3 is TGTGCCAGCAGCCCCGGGACGGCCCACTATGGCTACACCTTC. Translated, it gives CASSPGTAHYGYTF.